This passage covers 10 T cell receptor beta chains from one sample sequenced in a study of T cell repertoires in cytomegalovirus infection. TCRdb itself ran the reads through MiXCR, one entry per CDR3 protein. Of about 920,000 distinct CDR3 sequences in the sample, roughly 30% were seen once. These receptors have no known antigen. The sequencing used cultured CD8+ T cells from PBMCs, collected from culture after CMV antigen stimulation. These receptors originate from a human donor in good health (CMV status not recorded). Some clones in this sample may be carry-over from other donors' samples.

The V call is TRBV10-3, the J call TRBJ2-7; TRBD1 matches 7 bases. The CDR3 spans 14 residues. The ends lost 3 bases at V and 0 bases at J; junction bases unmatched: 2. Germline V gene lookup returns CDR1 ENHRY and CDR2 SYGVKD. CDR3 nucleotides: TGTGCCATCAGTGATGAGGGGGCCTCCTACGAGCAGTACTTC. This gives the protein CAISDEGASYEQYF.

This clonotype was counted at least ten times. This CDR3 is CASSFFLAGGNNEQFF. The DNA of the CDR3 is TGTGCCAGCAGCTTCTTTCTAGCGGGGGGGAATAATGAGCAGTTCTTC. The genes are TRBV7-2 and TRBJ2-1; 12 bases align to TRBD2. This CDR3 has 16 amino acids. V shed 3 bases and J 7 bases; nucleotides not matched to a gene: 7. Germline V gene lookup returns CDR1 SGHTA and CDR2 FQGNSA.

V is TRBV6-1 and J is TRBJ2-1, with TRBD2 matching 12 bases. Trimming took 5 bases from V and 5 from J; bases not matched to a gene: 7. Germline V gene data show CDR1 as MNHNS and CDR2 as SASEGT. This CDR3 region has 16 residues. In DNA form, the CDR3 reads TGTGCCAGCAGTTATCTAGCGGGGGGGCCCCACAATGAGCAGTTCTTC. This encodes CASSYLAGGPHNEQFF.

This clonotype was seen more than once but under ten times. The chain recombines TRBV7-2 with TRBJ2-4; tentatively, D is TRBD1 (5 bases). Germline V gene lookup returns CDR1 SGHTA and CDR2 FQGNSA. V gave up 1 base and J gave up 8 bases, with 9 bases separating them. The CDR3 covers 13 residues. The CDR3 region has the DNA TGTGCCAGCAGCTTAGTATCCAGGGACATTCAGTACTTC. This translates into CASSLVSRDIQYF.

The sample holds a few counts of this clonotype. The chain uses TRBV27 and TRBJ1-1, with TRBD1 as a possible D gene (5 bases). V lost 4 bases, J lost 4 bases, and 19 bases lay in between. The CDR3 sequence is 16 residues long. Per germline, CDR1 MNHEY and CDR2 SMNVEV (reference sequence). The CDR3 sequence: CASSSLGHLGTTEAFF. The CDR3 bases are TGTGCCAGCAGTTCCCTCGGACACCTGGGGACCACTGAAGCTTTCTTT.

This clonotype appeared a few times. This CDR3 is CAISDLTGVSYEQYF. The DNA of the CDR3 is TGTGCCATCAGTGACCTGACAGGGGTCTCCTACGAGCAGTACTTC. The chain links TRBV10-3 to TRBJ2-7; 8 nucleotides agree with TRBD1. Germline CDR1 ENHRY, CDR2 SYGVKD. Losses at the gene ends were 3 bases for V and 0 bases for J; bases not matched to a gene: 4. This CDR3 has 15 amino acids.

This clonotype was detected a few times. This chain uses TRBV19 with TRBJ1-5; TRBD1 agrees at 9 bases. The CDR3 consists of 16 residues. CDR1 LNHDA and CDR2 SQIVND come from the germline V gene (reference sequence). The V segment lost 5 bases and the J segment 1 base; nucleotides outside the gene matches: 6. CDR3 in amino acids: CASSVYRGRSNQPQHF. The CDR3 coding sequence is TGTGCCAGTAGTGTTTACAGGGGGCGAAGCAATCAGCCCCAGCATTTT.

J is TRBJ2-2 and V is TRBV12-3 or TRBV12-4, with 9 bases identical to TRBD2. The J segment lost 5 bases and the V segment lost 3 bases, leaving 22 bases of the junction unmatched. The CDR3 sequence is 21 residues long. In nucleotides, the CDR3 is TGTGCCAGCAGTTTTTTGGTCGGGGGGCGCGCGGGGGGGCCACAAACCGGGGAGCTGTTTTTT. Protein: CASSFLVGGRAGGPQTGELFF.

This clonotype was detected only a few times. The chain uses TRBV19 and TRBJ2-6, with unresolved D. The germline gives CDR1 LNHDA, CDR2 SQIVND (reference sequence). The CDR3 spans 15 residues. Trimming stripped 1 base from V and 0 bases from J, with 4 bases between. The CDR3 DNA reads TGTGCCAGTAGTATAGGGCACTCTGGGGCCAACGTCCTGACTTTC. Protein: CASSIGHSGANVLTF.

Written as DNA, the CDR3 is TGTGCCAGCAGTCCCGGGCCCATTATAGATACGCAGTATTTT. It translates to CASSPGPIIDTQYF. This rearrangement joins TRBV6-6 to TRBJ2-3; D remains ambiguous. This CDR3 is 14 amino acids long. V lost 5 bases and J 5 bases, leaving 14 bases between the germline ends. Germline V CDR1 and CDR2: MNHNY, SVGAGI (reference sequence).